This TCR beta chain was obtained from a study of T cell responses to AZD1222 COVID-19 vaccine. General observations from the study: None of the repertoires were sampled until the peak T cell response had passed. Regions 160-218 and 743-854 held dominance among vaccine-associated CD4 TCRs, which spanned spike.

A remark on this clone: Its antigen is undetermined.

Assay used: immunoSEQ multiplex PCR; TCRdb lists only in-frame clones, some missing. The sample includes around 160,000 clones, about nine tenths of them seen just once. Germline V gene lookup returns CDR1 MRHNA and CDR2 SNTAGT. Between the trimmed V and J ends, which lost 6 bases and 6 bases, there was a span of 15 bases. This CDR3 has 14 amino acids. The TCR comes from an adult in good health. The input for sequencing was peripheral blood, taken on day 0 of MenACWY control vaccination. V usage is TRBV6-4 and J usage is TRBJ1-5; D is undetermined. The CDR3 spells CASSPSLGGQPQHF. CDR3 coding DNA: TGTGCCAGCAGCCCTTCGTTGGGCGGTCAGCCCCAGCATTTT.